The 9 T cell receptor beta chains below were found in one sample sequenced in a study of blood T cell repertoires in COVID-19. Produced via immunoSEQ multiplex PCR; TCRdb's table is partial and in-frame only. The sample includes some 160,000 clones, approximately 87% of them seen just once. Sequences were obtained from peripheral blood. The receptors derive from a woman aged 70 to 79 with COVID-19, enrolled during active disease.

V is TRBV9 and J is TRBJ2-7; perhaps TRBD2 as D (7 bases). The CDR3 runs to 15 residues. Per the germline V gene, CDR1 is SGDLS and CDR2 is YYNGEE. V lost 3 bases to trimming and J lost 0 bases, with 13 bases between them. DNA of the CDR3: TGTGCCAGCAGCGCCGGGGGGCTCCGCTCCTACGAGCAGTACTTC. This codes for CASSAGGLRSYEQYF.

This clone was counted a few times. The V and J genes are TRBV27 and TRBJ1-5, with a possible D match to TRBD1 (6 bases). There are 18 residues in the CDR3. V was pared by 5 bases and J by 0 bases, with 20 bases between. Germline V CDR1 and CDR2: MNHEY, SMNVEV (reference sequence). The CDR3 coding sequence is TGTGCCAGCAGTCTACAGGGTAGAGTGTATTATAGCAATCAGCCCCAGCATTTT. Translated: CASSLQGRVYYSNQPQHF.

The rearrangement links TRBV19 to TRBJ1-5, with TRBD1 identical over 10 bases. Germline CDR1 and CDR2: LNHDA and SQIVND (reference sequence). V shed 4 bases, J shed 0 bases, and the junction held 3 bases outside the gene matches. This CDR3 is built from 16 residues. CDR3 sequence: CASSTGQGFSNQPQHF. DNA for the CDR3: TGTGCCAGTAGTACGGGACAGGGGTTTAGCAATCAGCCCCAGCATTTT.

The chain uses TRBV7-9 and TRBJ1-4, with D uncertain. Germline CDR1 reads SEHNR; CDR2 reads FQNEAQ (reference sequence). Trimming took 4 bases from V and 6 from J, leaving 6 bases between them. The CDR3 sequence is 12 residues long. CDR3 loop: CASSYVDEKLFF. The CDR3 DNA reads as TGTGCCAGCAGCTACGTAGATGAAAAACTGTTTTTT.

The J gene is TRBJ2-7, the V gene TRBV7-9, with 11 positions matching TRBD2. In germline, CDR1 is SEHNR, CDR2 FQNEAQ (reference sequence). Trimming at V came to 2 bases and at J to 7 bases, leaving 7 bases not matched to a gene. The CDR3 sequence is 15 residues long. In DNA, the CDR3 is TGTGCCAGCAGCTTACTTAGCGGGGGGGCGGAAGAGCAGTACTTC. Its protein product is CASSLLSGGAEEQYF.

The chain employs TRBV19 and TRBJ1-4; D remains unclear. The CDR3 has 16 residues. V lost 3 bases to trimming and J lost 4 bases, with 15 bases between them. Germline values: CDR1 LNHDA, CDR2 SQIVND (reference sequence). The CDR3 spells CASSIVVGRSNEKLFF. DNA for the CDR3: TGTGCCAGTAGTATCGTCGTAGGCCGGAGTAATGAAAAACTGTTTTTT.

V is TRBV29-1 and J is TRBJ1-2, with 11 bases that match TRBD1. The V gene's germline CDR1 is SQVTM and CDR2 ANQGSEA. CDR3 length equals 15 residues. V shed 1 base, J shed 6 bases, and the junction held 7 bases outside the gene matches. The CDR3 sequence is CSVEGTGGSVDGYTF. The DNA of the CDR3 is TGCAGCGTTGAAGGGACAGGGGGCTCAGTTGATGGCTACACCTTC.

J is TRBJ1-2 and V is TRBV6-1, with D perhaps matching TRBD1 (5 bases). Trimming removed 1 base from V and 2 bases from J, with 5 bases in between. Germline lookup yields CDR1 MNHNS and CDR2 SASEGT. The CDR3 is made up of 13 amino acids. CDR3 DNA: TGTGCCAGCAGTGAAGACAGGAACTATGGCTACACCTTC. Protein: CASSEDRNYGYTF.

V is TRBV2 and J is TRBJ2-1; 7 bases line up with TRBD2. Germline CDR1 SNHLY, CDR2 FYNNEI. The CDR3 consists of 15 residues. J was trimmed by 2 bases and V by 3 bases; bases with no gene match: 4. CDR3 in amino acids: CASSDGGGAYNEQFF. The DNA for the CDR3 is TGTGCCAGCAGTGACGGGGGAGGGGCCTACAATGAGCAGTTCTTC.